This T cell receptor (beta chain) was sequenced during a study of OX40 agonist ivuxolimab in advanced cancers. Overall study context: The mean age was around 56 years, ranging from about 20 to 90, with over 70% of participants male. Study findings and constraints: Within 6 weeks, CD4+ and CD8+ blood T cells expanded clonally at 0.1 to 3.0 mg/kg.

Assay: immunoSEQ multiplex PCR; the TCRdb copy retains only in-frame clones and omits some. The data hold some 95,000 clones, with roughly 89% observed a single time. Patients were excluded for autoimmune disease history or systemic immunosuppression. As concerns this clone: Its antigen is undetermined.

This sequence was found in an adult with an advanced solid tumor such as melanoma, head and neck, liver or kidney cancer. The specimen comprised CD4+ or CD8+ T cells sorted from blood, sampled in a trial of the OX40 agonist ivuxolimab.

CDR3 sequence: CASSPPGTAEAFF. The CDR3 region has the DNA TGTGCCAGCAGTCCTCCCGGGACTGCTGAAGCTTTCTTT. This chain connects TRBV27 to TRBJ1-1; a possible D gene is TRBD1 (5 bases). The V gene's germline CDR1 is MNHEY and CDR2 SMNVEV (reference sequence). The CDR3 length is 13 residues. Trimming took 5 bases from V and 6 from J, leaving 13 bases between them.